This TCR beta chain was recorded in a study of blood T cell repertoires in COVID-19. Profiling relied on immunoSEQ multiplex PCR, and the TCRdb table lists in-frame clones only, not all of them. The sample contains 300,000 to 400,000 clones, 65% to 85% of which appear only once. Sequencing input: peripheral blood. The TCR originated in a young man with active or convalescent COVID-19.

The CDR3 nucleotides read TGTGCCAGCAGCCGAGCGGGGGGGCACACCGGGGAGCTGTTTTTT. This translates into CASSRAGGHTGELFF. The J gene is TRBJ2-2, the V gene TRBV7-6, with 10 bases that match TRBD2. The J segment lost 3 bases and the V segment lost 5 bases, leaving 3 bases of the junction unmatched. Per the germline V gene, CDR1 is SGHVS and CDR2 is FNYEAQ. CDR3 size: 15 residues. The complete variable domain, with remaining parts taken from reference TRBV7-6 and TRBJ2-2, reads GAGVSQSPRYKVTKRGQDVALRCDPISGHVSLYWYRQALGQGPEFLTYFNYEAQQDKSGLPNDRFSAERPEGSISTLTIQRTEQRDSAMYRCASSRAGGHTGELFFGEGSRLTVL.